The TCR beta chain under discussion was sequenced for a study of OX40 agonist ivuxolimab in advanced cancers. About the study: People in dose escalation had one of these cancers: hepatocellular carcinoma, melanoma, renal cell or head and neck cancer.

Findings and caveats of the study: Among T cells, CD8+ cells averaged more expanded clones than CD4+ cells.

Assay used: immunoSEQ multiplex PCR; TCRdb lists only in-frame clones, some missing. The sample yields about 110,000 clones, approximately 89% seen once. Comment on this clone: Its cognate antigen is unknown.

Blood was sampled at baseline, cycle 4 day 1, and cycle 7 day 1. Here the sequenced sample was CD4+ or CD8+ T cells sorted from blood, taken in a trial of the OX40 agonist ivuxolimab. The clonotype originates from an adult with an advanced solid tumor such as melanoma, head and neck, liver or kidney cancer.

The CDR3 DNA is TGTGCCAGCAGCCGGGACAGCCCTTTAATCTATGGCTACACCTTC. Its translation: CASSRDSPLIYGYTF. The chain carries TRBV5-5 and TRBJ1-2; 7 positions match TRBD1. V lost 4 bases to trimming and J lost 4 bases; unmatched junction nucleotides: 10. The CDR3 covers 15 residues. From germline, CDR1 is SGHKS and CDR2 YYEKEE (reference sequence).